This T cell receptor beta chain was sequenced in a study of blood T cell repertoires in COVID-19. Assay used: immunoSEQ multiplex PCR; TCRdb lists only in-frame clones, some missing. The table includes a few hundred thousand clones, around 84% detected once. The sequencing sample was made of peripheral blood. The TCR comes from a man between 60 and 75 years old with acute or convalescent COVID-19.

This CDR3 is CASSPRTGLEQFF. The CDR3 DNA is TGCGCCAGCAGCCCCCGGACTGGTCTAGAGCAGTTCTTC. The chain links TRBV4-1 to TRBJ2-1, with a tentative D call TRBD2 (5 bases). The CDR3 extends over 13 amino acids. The V end was cut by 4 bases, the J end by 10 bases, with 14 bases between. Germline loops: CDR1 MGHRA, CDR2 YSYEKL.